These 22 T cell receptor beta chains were sequenced from one sample in a study of T cell repertoires in cytomegalovirus infection. MiXCR, run by TCRdb on the reads, gives a single entry per CDR3 protein. The sample holds about 220,000 distinct CDR3 sequences, 35% to 45% seen once. For these receptors, no antigen is known. The sequencing here drew on CD8+ T cells from cultured PBMCs, taken from culture after CMV antigen stimulation. The receptors were sampled from a human donor in good health (CMV status not recorded). Some clones in this sample may be carry-over from other donors' samples.

The rearrangement uses TRBV18 and TRBJ1-4; D not resolved. V lost 2 bases and J 8 bases, leaving 15 bases between the germline ends. The CDR3 covers 15 residues. Germline CDR1 and CDR2: KGHSH and LQKENI. CDR3 sequence: CASSPGQVAPEKLFF. DNA of the CDR3: TGTGCCAGCTCACCAGGGCAGGTGGCCCCCGAAAAACTGTTTTTT.

This clonotype was recorded many times. J is TRBJ2-1 and V is TRBV20-1; either TRBD1 or TRBD2 may fit D (7 bases each). Germline-derived CDR1 and CDR2 are DFQATT and SNEGSKA (reference sequence). The CDR3 runs to 16 residues. The V and J ends lost 0 bases and 8 bases respectively, with 20 bases between them. For the CDR3, the DNA is TGCAGTGCTAGAGATCCCTCCAGGGGGGGAAGGGATGAGCAGTTCTTC. Translating gives CSARDPSRGGRDEQFF.

This chain joins TRBV5-1 and TRBJ1-2; D is unresolved. The CDR3 totals 13 residues. CDR1 and CDR2 from the germline V gene are SGHRS and YFSETQ. Trimming removed 7 bases from V and 3 bases from J, with 13 bases in between. CDR3 nucleotides: TGCGCCAGCTTCACTCCGGGGTACTATGGCTACACCTTC. Its translation is CASFTPGYYGYTF.

This clonotype was picked up one time. The chain couples TRBV9 to TRBJ2-1; D remains unclear. The germline V gene encodes CDR1 SGDLS and CDR2 YYNGEE. The CDR3 runs 11 residues. The V and J ends lost 3 bases and 10 bases respectively, with 8 bases between them. CDR3 nucleotide sequence: TGTGCCAGCAGCGCTGGCCACGAGCAGTTCTTC. This gives the protein CASSAGHEQFF.

The chain recombines TRBV7-9 with TRBJ2-7, with D possibly called TRBD1 or TRBD2 (5 bases each). The V gene lost 1 base and the J gene lost 7 bases, with 11 bases spanning the gap. The CDR3 totals 13 residues. CDR1 and CDR2 (germline): SEHNR, FQNEAQ (reference sequence). DNA for the CDR3: TGTGCCAGCAGCTTAGGTGTGGGGGAGGAGCAGTACTTC. Translating it yields CASSLGVGEEQYF. Full variable domain (rest looked up from reference TRBV7-9 and TRBJ2-7): DTGVSQNPRHKITKRGQNVTFRCDPISEHNRLYWYRQTLGQGPEFLTYFQNEAQLEKSRLLSDRFSAERPKGSFSTLEIQRTEQGDSAMYLCASSLGVGEEQYFGPGTRLTVT.

Ten or more counts support this clonotype. The V and J genes are TRBV7-2 and TRBJ1-1, with D uncertain. Trimming shortened V by 5 bases and J by 3 bases, and 19 bases separated the two germline ends. The CDR3 sequence is 16 residues long. The germline V gene has CDR1 SGHTA and CDR2 FQGNSA. CDR3 in amino acids: CASSQRRALWDTEAFF. The CDR3 bases are TGTGCCAGCAGCCAACGTCGGGCCCTGTGGGACACTGAAGCTTTCTTT. Full variable domain (remainder filled in from reference TRBV7-2 and TRBJ1-1): GAGVSQSPSNKVTEKGKDVELRCDPISGHTALYWYRQSLGQGLEFLIYFQGNSAPDKSGLPSDRFSAERTGGSVSTLTIQRTQQEDSAVYLCASSQRRALWDTEAFFGQGTRLTVV.

J is TRBJ2-3 and V is TRBV6-2 or TRBV6-3; 11 nucleotides agree with TRBD2. V shed 4 bases and J 4 bases; nucleotides not matched to a gene: 7. From germline, CDR1 is MNHEY and CDR2 SVGEGT. The CDR3 is 16 amino acids. The CDR3 nucleotides read TGTGCCAGCAGTTCTCCTTTAGCGGGAGGGTCAGATACGCAGTATTTT. This translates into CASSSPLAGGSDTQYF.

The V and J genes are TRBV6-2 or TRBV6-3 and TRBJ2-1; tentatively, D is TRBD2 (5 bases). The CDR3 is made up of 11 amino acids. Germline CDR1 MNHEY, CDR2 SVGEGT. Trimming removed 8 bases from V and 6 bases from J, with 8 bases in between. The CDR3 loop reads CASGSGNEQFF. CDR3 DNA: TGTGCCAGCGGCAGCGGCAATGAGCAGTTCTTC.

This clonotype appeared a few times. This chain joins TRBV7-8 and TRBJ2-7; D is possibly TRBD2 (5 bases). CDR3 length: 14 residues. Germline V CDR1 and CDR2: SGHVS, FQNEAQ. Trimming left V 1 base short and J 6 bases short, with 13 bases between. The CDR3 DNA sequence: TGTGCCAGCAGCTTAGGGCTAGCCCCGACCGAGCAGTACTTC. It yields the protein CASSLGLAPTEQYF.

This clonotype has more than one count but fewer than ten. The V gene is TRBV4-2, the J gene TRBJ2-7; D is unclear. CDR3 size: 14 residues. Germline V gene sequence: CDR1 LGHNA, CDR2 YNFKEQ. With 1 base removed from V and 2 bases from J, the gap between germline ends came to 9 bases. The CDR3, as DNA: TGTGCCAGCAGCCAAGGGCGACAAACCTACGAGCAGTACTTC. Amino acid sequence: CASSQGRQTYEQYF.

The gene calls are TRBV28 and TRBJ1-5; D is unclear. In germline, CDR1 is MDHEN, CDR2 SYDVKM. This CDR3 is built from 8 residues. The V end lost 11 bases, the J end lost 9 bases, and 5 bases lay between the germline ends. CDR3 nucleotides: TGTGCCGCCAGGCCCCAGCATTTT. This sequence encodes CAARPQHF.

This clonotype turned up a few times. The V and J genes are TRBV6-5 and TRBJ1-5; no definite D call. CDR1 and CDR2 (germline): MNHEY, SVGAGI. V lost 0 bases to trimming and J lost 2 bases, with 8 bases between them. The CDR3 is 15 residues long. CDR3 region: CASSYSGLGNQPQHF. The CDR3 DNA is TGTGCCAGCAGTTACTCAGGGTTGGGCAATCAGCCCCAGCATTTT.

In this sample, this clonotype turned up many times. The chain combines TRBV7-9 with TRBJ1-1; D is unclear. The CDR3 spans 14 residues. The germline CDR1 and CDR2 sequences are SEHNR and FQNEAQ (reference sequence). The V and J ends lost 8 bases and 3 bases respectively, with 16 bases between them. CDR3 nucleotides: TGTGCCAGCGGAGGGAAGGGCGGCGACACTGAAGCTTTCTTT. Its protein is CASGGKGGDTEAFF.

J is TRBJ2-1 and V is TRBV7-3, with 16 bases aligning to TRBD2. The ends lost 5 bases at V and 5 bases at J; junction bases unmatched: 6. Per germline, CDR1 SGHTA and CDR2 FQGTGA. The CDR3 is 17 residues long. As DNA, the CDR3 is TGTGCCAGCAGCCCCGGGACTAGCGGGAGGGCCGACAATGAGCAGTTCTTC. Translating gives CASSPGTSGRADNEQFF. Based on the CDR3 plus reference TRBV7-3 and TRBJ2-1, the full variable domain is GAGVSQTPSNKVTEKGKYVELRCDPISGHTALYWYRQSLGQGPEFLIYFQGTGAADDSGLPNDRFFAVRPEGSVSTLKIQRTERGDSAVYLCASSPGTSGRADNEQFFGPGTRLTVL.

The CDR3 DNA sequence: TGTGCCAGCAGCTCCTCAGGGGTGGGAAATACTGAAGCTTTCTTT. This codes for CASSSSGVGNTEAFF. The chain employs TRBV7-9 and TRBJ1-1, with D perhaps matching TRBD1 (6 bases). V dropped 4 bases and J dropped 5 bases, with 17 bases sitting between them. This CDR3 is built from 15 residues. The germline gives CDR1 SEHNR, CDR2 FQNEAQ (reference sequence).

The chain carries TRBV7-9 and TRBJ1-2; D gene uncertain. This CDR3 has 12 amino acids. CDR1 is SEHNR and CDR2 is FQNEAQ in the germline V gene (reference sequence). Trimming removed 5 bases from V and 8 bases from J, with 12 bases in between. The CDR3 reads CASSPPREGYTF. DNA for the CDR3: TGTGCCAGCAGCCCTCCCCGAGAGGGCTACACCTTC.

The CDR3 sequence: CASRQAGANPHYGYTF. The CDR3 DNA reads TGTGCCAGCAGACAGGCGGGGGCGAATCCCCACTATGGCTACACCTTC. J is TRBJ1-2 and V is TRBV6-5, with TRBD1 as a possible D gene (6 bases). CDR1 MNHEY and CDR2 SVGAGI come from the germline V gene. With 6 bases removed from V and 3 bases from J, the gap between germline ends came to 20 bases. The CDR3 length is 16 residues.

This sequence joins TRBV24-1 and TRBJ2-2; 8 positions match TRBD1. CDR1 is KGHDR, CDR2 SFDVKD, per germline. After removal of 4 bases from V and 4 bases from J, the junction contained 1 base not matched to a gene. This CDR3 has 14 residues. This CDR3 reads CATSDDRGTGELFF. DNA of the CDR3: TGTGCCACCAGTGACGACAGGGGCACCGGGGAGCTGTTTTTT.

This clonotype was recorded a few times. The gene calls are TRBV6-6 and TRBJ1-5, with D uncertain. Trimming removed 5 bases from V and 3 bases from J, with 8 bases in between. This CDR3 contains 13 residues. The germline V gene has CDR1 MNHNY and CDR2 SVGAGI (reference sequence). The CDR3 DNA reads as TGTGCCAGCAGTCGACTTATCAATCAGCCCCAGCATTTT. It codes for CASSRLINQPQHF.

The chain uses TRBV3-1 and TRBJ2-1; TRBD1 agrees at 9 bases. The J segment lost 9 bases and the V segment lost 5 bases, leaving 11 bases of the junction unmatched. Germline V lookup: CDR1 LGHDT, CDR2 YNNKEL (reference sequence). The CDR3 loop spans 15 amino acids. CDR3 in amino acids: CASSESGTGLVEQFF. DNA for the CDR3: TGTGCCAGCAGCGAATCCGGGACAGGGTTAGTTGAGCAGTTCTTC.

This clonotype was seen a handful of times. The CDR3 DNA reads TGTGCCAGCAGCCAGTGGCCTCGGGACACTGAAGCTTTCTTT. Translating it yields CASSQWPRDTEAFF. This rearrangement joins TRBV28 to TRBJ1-1; D uncertain. This CDR3 is built from 14 residues. Germline-derived CDR1 and CDR2 are MDHEN and SYDVKM. V dropped 6 bases and J dropped 3 bases, with 14 bases sitting between them.

This clonotype was seen more than once but under ten times. The chain links TRBV18 to TRBJ2-5; 8 bases agree with TRBD2. Germline V CDR1 and CDR2: KGHSH, LQKENI. The CDR3 consists of 13 residues. Germline trimming cut 6 bases from V and 2 bases from J; bases unmatched to any gene: 2. CDR3 sequence (DNA): TGTGCCAGCTCCCGCGGGGGGCAAGAGACCCAGTACTTC. Encoded protein: CASSRGGQETQYF.